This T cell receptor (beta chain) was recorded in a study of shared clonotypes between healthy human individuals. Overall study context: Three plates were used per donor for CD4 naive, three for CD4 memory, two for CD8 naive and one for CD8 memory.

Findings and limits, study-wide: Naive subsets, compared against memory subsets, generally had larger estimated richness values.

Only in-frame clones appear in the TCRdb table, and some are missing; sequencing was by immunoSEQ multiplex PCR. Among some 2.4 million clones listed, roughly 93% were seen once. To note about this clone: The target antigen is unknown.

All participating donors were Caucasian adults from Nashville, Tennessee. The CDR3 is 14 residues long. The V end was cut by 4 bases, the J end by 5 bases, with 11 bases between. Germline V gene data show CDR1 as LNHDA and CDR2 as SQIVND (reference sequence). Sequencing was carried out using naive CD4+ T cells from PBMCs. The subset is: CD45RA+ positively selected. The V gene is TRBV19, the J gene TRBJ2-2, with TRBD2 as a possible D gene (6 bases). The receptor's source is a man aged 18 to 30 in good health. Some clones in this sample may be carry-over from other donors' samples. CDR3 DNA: TGTGCCAGTAGTAGGGGGGACGATACCGGGGAGCTGTTTTTT. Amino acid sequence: CASSRGDDTGELFF.